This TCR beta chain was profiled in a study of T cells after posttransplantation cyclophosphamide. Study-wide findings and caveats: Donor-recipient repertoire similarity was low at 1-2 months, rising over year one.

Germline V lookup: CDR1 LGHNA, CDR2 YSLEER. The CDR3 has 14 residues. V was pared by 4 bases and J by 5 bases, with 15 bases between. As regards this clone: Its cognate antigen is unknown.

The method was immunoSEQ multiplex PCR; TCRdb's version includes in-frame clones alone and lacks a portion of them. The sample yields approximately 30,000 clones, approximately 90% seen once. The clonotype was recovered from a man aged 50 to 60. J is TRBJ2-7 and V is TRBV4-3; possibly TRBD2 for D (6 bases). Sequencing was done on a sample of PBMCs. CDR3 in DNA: TGCGCCAGCAGCCCCGTGGGGGGAGGCAACGAGCAGTACTTC. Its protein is CASSPVGGGNEQYF.